Here is one TCR beta chain with its context. This sample is drawn from a study of blood T cell repertoires in COVID-19. Overall study: Some COVID-19 samples were acute and others convalescent; all came from the United States, Italy and Spain.

Per germline, CDR1 SGHNT and CDR2 YYREEE (reference sequence). Germline trimming cut 1 base from V and 6 bases from J; bases unmatched to any gene: 7. This CDR3 region has 15 residues. In the authors' methods: Amplified reference gene primers provided the basis for estimating nucleated cell counts. TCRdb keeps only in-frame clones here, not all; method: immunoSEQ multiplex PCR. The D gene and trimming were derived from the DNA, and the V and J assignments and clone size from that table. This table has more than 110,000 clones, 86% appearing once. Self-reported history from a screening survey and questionnaire set each donor's cohort. Symptom resolution, clearance, or two negative PCRs marked donors in Cohort 3 as recovered.

Input material: PBMCs or T cells enriched from blood (not recorded which). The TCR comes from a man aged 50 to 60 who had recovered from COVID-19. V is TRBV5-4 and J is TRBJ2-3; 8 bases align to TRBD2. As DNA, the CDR3 is TGTGCCAGCAGCTTGATTCGGGGGGGCCTGGATACGCAGTATTTT. Encoded protein: CASSLIRGGLDTQYF.